A single sample gave rise to the 8 T cell receptor beta chains below, sequenced in a study of T-cell memory formation after mild COVID-19. One entry per CDR3 protein results from TCRdb running MiXCR on the 5' RACE reads. The sample comprises 400,000 or so distinct CDR3 sequences, around 20% of which are singletons, and 8.4% rests with the top ten. Sequenced input: PBMCs or a T cell subset sorted from them (not recorded which). The receptors stem from an adult woman who had mild COVID-19 (a few samples of this study predate the infection). Cell type and time point are not known.

This clonotype turned up a few times. The V call is TRBV20-1, the J call TRBJ2-7; 12 bases are a match to TRBD1. Per germline, CDR1 DFQATT and CDR2 SNEGSKA (reference sequence). The trim removed 5 bases at V and 2 bases at J, leaving 1 base unmatched. The CDR3 runs to 13 residues. The CDR3, as DNA: TGCAGTGCTGGGACAGGGGGCACCTACGAGCAGTACTTC. Its protein is CSAGTGGTYEQYF.

This chain uses TRBV19 with TRBJ2-4; 8 bases fit TRBD1. The CDR3 covers 15 residues. Germline CDR1 reads LNHDA; CDR2 reads SQIVND (reference sequence). The J segment lost 4 bases and the V segment lost 3 bases, leaving 5 bases of the junction unmatched. In DNA, the CDR3 is TGTGCCAGTAGTATGGGGGACAGGTTAAAAAACATTCAGTACTTC. It codes for CASSMGDRLKNIQYF.

This clonotype was seen at least ten times. V and J are TRBV6-5 and TRBJ2-3; D may be TRBD2 (6 bases). Trimming stripped 6 bases from V and 3 bases from J, with 22 bases between. Germline values: CDR1 MNHEY, CDR2 SVGAGI. The CDR3 totals 17 residues. CDR3 residues: CASRPQLASIGTDTQYF. CDR3 sequence (DNA): TGTGCCAGCAGACCCCAACTAGCCTCGATTGGGACAGATACGCAGTATTTT.

V usage is TRBV3-1 and J usage is TRBJ2-1; 8 bases match TRBD1. Germline CDR1 and CDR2: LGHDT and YNNKEL (reference sequence). After removal of 3 bases from V and 15 bases from J, the junction contained 7 bases not matched to a gene. This CDR3 comprises 12 residues. The DNA of the CDR3 is TGTGCCAGCAGCCACTTGACAGGGGAGACGTTCTTC. Translating gives CASSHLTGETFF.

This sequence joins TRBV7-2 and TRBJ2-1; D is uncertain. The germline CDR1 and CDR2 sequences are SGHTA and FQGNSA. The CDR3 is 14 residues long. Trimming stripped 5 bases from V and 2 bases from J, with 10 bases between. The CDR3 here is CASSPSSTYNEQFF. The CDR3 coding sequence is TGTGCCAGCAGCCCATCTAGTACCTACAATGAGCAGTTCTTC. The whole variable domain, remainder taken from reference TRBV7-2 and TRBJ2-1, is GAGVSQSPSNKVTEKGKDVELRCDPISGHTALYWYRQSLGQGLEFLIYFQGNSAPDKSGLPSDRFSAERTGGSVSTLTIQRTQQEDSAVYLCASSPSSTYNEQFFGPGTRLTVL.

A few counts support this clonotype. The chain couples TRBV12-3 or TRBV12-4 to TRBJ2-7; D might be TRBD1 (6 bases). V was cut by 6 bases and J by 0 bases, with 12 bases left in between. The CDR3 runs 14 residues. As DNA, the CDR3 is TGTGCCAGCAGGGGCGACAGGAGCTCCTACGAGCAGTACTTC. Protein product: CASRGDRSSYEQYF.

The rearrangement links TRBV9 to TRBJ2-5, with 16 nucleotides matching TRBD2. The CDR3 spans 15 residues. The J segment lost 10 bases and the V segment lost 1 base, leaving 4 bases of the junction unmatched. CDR1 SGDLS and CDR2 YYNGEE come from the germline V gene. The CDR3 bases are TGTGCCAGCAGCGTATCAGGGACTAGCGGGGGGGACCAGTACTTC. Its protein product is CASSVSGTSGGDQYF. The whole variable domain, filled in from reference TRBV9 and TRBJ2-5, reads DSGVTQTPKHLITATGQRVTLRCSPRSGDLSVYWYQQSLDQGLQFLIQYYNGEERAKGNILERFSAQQFPDLHSELNLSSLELGDSALYFCASSVSGTSGGDQYFGPGTRLLVL.

This clonotype has at least ten counts. V and J are TRBV12-3 or TRBV12-4 and TRBJ1-1, with TRBD1 matching 9 bases. The CDR3 loop spans 16 amino acids. J gave up 4 bases and V 6 bases, and 12 bases lay outside the gene matches. CDR3 region: CASSRPGTGRPTEAFF. For the CDR3, the DNA is TGTGCCAGCAGCCGTCCCGGGACAGGGAGACCCACTGAAGCTTTCTTT.